A single sample gave rise to the 9 T cell receptor beta chains below, sequenced in a study of blood T cell repertoires in COVID-19. The data were produced by immunoSEQ multiplex PCR, yet TCRdb's version contains in-frame clones alone and is incomplete. The sample holds tens of thousands of clones, around 90% seen once. Sample: peripheral blood. All receptors derive from a man between 50 and 59 years old with acute or convalescent COVID-19.

The chain combines TRBV5-1 with TRBJ2-1, with 14 bases identical to TRBD2. The CDR3 has 17 amino acids. Losses at the gene ends were 3 bases for V and 3 bases for J; bases not matched to a gene: 5. Germline values: CDR1 SGHRS, CDR2 YFSETQ. CDR3 nucleotides: TGCGCCAGCAGCTCTGGACTAGCGGGGGGCCTCTACAATGAGCAGTTCTTC. Encoded protein: CASSSGLAGGLYNEQFF.

The chain recombines TRBV2 with TRBJ2-7, with 10 bases that match TRBD2. CDR3 size: 16 residues. After removal of 3 bases from V and 0 bases from J, the junction contained 5 bases not matched to a gene. The germline V gene has CDR1 SNHLY and CDR2 FYNNEI. The CDR3 reads CASSELAGGPSYEQYF. The CDR3 nucleotides read TGTGCCAGCAGTGAGTTAGCGGGAGGACCCTCCTACGAGCAGTACTTC.

CDR3 loop: CASSQAPGGRLYNSPLHF. DNA for the CDR3: TGCGCCAGCAGCCAAGCCCCAGGGGGCCGTCTCTATAATTCACCCCTCCACTTT. The chain uses TRBV4-1 and TRBJ1-6; 8 bases fit TRBD1. The CDR3 is 18 residues long. Germline trimming cut 1 base from V and 3 bases from J; bases unmatched to any gene: 8. Germline CDR1 reads MGHRA; CDR2 reads YSYEKL.

V and J are TRBV5-6 and TRBJ1-2; 7 bases are shared with TRBD1. J gave up 4 bases and V 0 bases, and 12 bases lay outside the gene matches. The CDR3 contains 17 residues. In germline, CDR1 is SGHDT, CDR2 YYEEEE. In DNA form, the CDR3 reads TGTGCCAGCAGCTTGGAGCAGGGGGGCGCGTTGGGCTATGGCTACACCTTC. Residues: CASSLEQGGALGYGYTF. Complete variable domain (other parts from reference TRBV5-6 and TRBJ1-2): DAGVTQSPTHLIKTRGQQVTLRCSPKSGHDTVSWYQQALGQGPQFIFQYYEEEERQRGNFPDRFSGHQFPNYSSELNVNALLLGDSALYLCASSLEQGGALGYGYTFGSGTRLTVV.

The CDR3 reads CASSPQGDSVAYNEQFF. The CDR3 DNA sequence: TGTGCCAGCTCACCACAGGGGGACAGTGTGGCATACAATGAGCAGTTCTTC. The chain is built from TRBV18 and TRBJ2-1; 7 bases are shared with TRBD1. Germline values: CDR1 KGHSH, CDR2 LQKENI. V shed 1 base, J shed 4 bases, and the junction held 10 bases outside the gene matches. This CDR3 is 17 amino acids long.

The V and J genes are TRBV2 and TRBJ1-2; D perhaps matches TRBD1 (6 bases). CDR3 size: 13 residues. Germline V gene lookup returns CDR1 SNHLY and CDR2 FYNNEI. The V end was cut by 10 bases, the J end by 8 bases, with 20 bases between. The CDR3 DNA follows: TGTGCCACCGAGACTTCAGGGGTCGGCGGCTACACCTTC. It specifies CATETSGVGGYTF.

The V and J genes are TRBV7-2 and TRBJ2-1; D possibly corresponds to TRBD2 (6 bases). Germline V gives CDR1 SGHTA, CDR2 FQGNSA. The V end lost 3 bases, the J end lost 7 bases, and 16 bases lay between the germline ends. The CDR3 has 15 residues. DNA of the CDR3: TGTGCCAGCAGCTTTCTGCGGGGCGAGAGGAATGAGCAGTTCTTC. This translates into CASSFLRGERNEQFF. Drawing the rest from reference TRBV7-2 and TRBJ2-1, the complete variable domain is GAGVSQSPSNKVTEKGKDVELRCDPISGHTALYWYRQSLGQGLEFLIYFQGNSAPDKSGLPSDRFSAERTGGSVSTLTIQRTQQEDSAVYLCASSFLRGERNEQFFGPGTRLTVL.

The chain is built from TRBV4-1 and TRBJ2-4, with D maybe TRBD2 (6 bases). The CDR3 totals 15 residues. The ends were cut back, 4 bases at V and 2 bases at J, with 12 bases in the middle. The germline gives CDR1 MGHRA, CDR2 YSYEKL. The CDR3 DNA is TGCGCCAGCAGCCGCGACCGGGACTCCAAAAACATTCAGTACTTC. This encodes CASSRDRDSKNIQYF.

The chain is built from TRBV10-3 and TRBJ2-2; 7 nucleotides match TRBD2. This CDR3 region has 14 residues. Trimming took 2 bases from V and 6 from J; bases not matched to a gene: 3. Looked up from germline, CDR1 is ENHRY and CDR2 is SYGVKD. CDR3 sequence (DNA): TGTGCCATCAGTGAGGGGGGGGTAGCCGGGGAGCTGTTTTTT. This gives the protein CAISEGGVAGELFF.